A single sample gave rise to the 26 T cell receptor beta chains below, sequenced in a study of blood T cell repertoires in COVID-19. Some clones are missing from TCRdb's copy, which holds only in-frame ones; the method was immunoSEQ multiplex PCR. The table lists around 470,000 clones, roughly nine tenths of them singletons. The sample taken for sequencing was peripheral blood. These receptors came from a man younger than 35 with COVID-19, enrolled during active disease.

This chain joins TRBV30 and TRBJ1-1; unclear D gene. This CDR3 spans 11 amino acids. Germline-derived CDR1 and CDR2 are GTSNPN and SVGIG (reference sequence). Trimming cost V 1 base and J 7 bases, with 7 bases left between them. CDR3 region: CAWSASDEAFF. In nucleotides, the CDR3 is TGTGCCTGGAGTGCTTCAGATGAAGCTTTCTTT.

V is TRBV11-2 and J is TRBJ2-5; D is uncertain. Trimming pared 1 base from V and 5 bases from J, leaving 11 bases between. Per germline, CDR1 SGHAT and CDR2 FQNNGV. CDR3 size: 14 residues. The CDR3 sequence is CASSLGQDRETQYF. The CDR3 nucleotides are TGTGCCAGCAGCTTAGGTCAGGATCGCGAGACCCAGTACTTC.

The chain is built from TRBV19 and TRBJ1-1, with D hard to call. V lost 9 bases and J lost 5, with 10 bases in between. Per germline, CDR1 LNHDA and CDR2 SQIVND (reference sequence). This CDR3 has 11 residues. This CDR3 is CASSRRTEAFF. In DNA form, the CDR3 reads TGTGCCAGCTCCCGGAGGACTGAAGCTTTCTTT.

The chain uses TRBV10-1 and TRBJ2-1; a possible D gene is TRBD2 (6 bases). The V end lost 4 bases, the J end lost 6 bases, and 19 bases lay between the germline ends. Germline lookup yields CDR1 WNHNN and CDR2 SYGVQD (reference sequence). The CDR3 extends over 16 amino acids. DNA for the CDR3: TGCGCCAGCAGTGGACCCGGGACTCTCCTCGGCAATGAGCAGTTCTTC. Translation gives CASSGPGTLLGNEQFF.

The gene calls are TRBV4-1 and TRBJ1-5; the D gene is possibly TRBD1 (5 bases). The CDR3 length is 15 residues. Trimming left V 1 base short and J 5 bases short, with 12 bases between. From germline, CDR1 is MGHRA and CDR2 YSYEKL. The CDR3 loop is CASSQGDGRDQPQHF. CDR3 bases: TGCGCCAGCAGCCAAGGGGACGGGAGAGATCAGCCCCAGCATTTT.

The chain joins TRBV6-4 to TRBJ2-1, with 9 bases fitting TRBD1. This CDR3 contains 15 residues. Germline CDR1 is MRHNA and CDR2 is SNTAGT. Germline trimming cut 3 bases from V and 1 base from J; bases unmatched to any gene: 1. The DNA of the CDR3 is TGTGCCAGCAGTGAGGGGACAGGGTCCTACAATGAGCAGTTCTTC. This sequence encodes CASSEGTGSYNEQFF.

This chain uses TRBV11-3 with TRBJ2-2; perhaps TRBD1 as D (5 bases). The CDR3 totals 13 residues. Trimming pared 11 bases from V and 4 bases from J, leaving 14 bases between. Germline CDR1 SGHNT, CDR2 YENEEA. DNA of the CDR3: TGTGCCGTACGGACACCTAGCACCGGGGAGCTGTTTTTT. Its translation: CAVRTPSTGELFF.

The rearrangement links TRBV24-1 to TRBJ2-5, with 11 bases that match TRBD1. Trimming took 4 bases from V and 9 from J; bases not matched to a gene: 6. There are 14 residues in the CDR3. Germline values: CDR1 KGHDR, CDR2 SFDVKD. For the CDR3, the DNA is TGTGCCACCAGTGAGGGACAGGGGGGGACGGCCCAGTACTTC. This encodes CATSEGQGGTAQYF.

The chain joins TRBV14 to TRBJ2-2; 8 bases are shared with TRBD2. Germline V gene lookup returns CDR1 SGHDN and CDR2 FVKESK. This CDR3 is built from 16 residues. With V trimmed by 4 bases and J by 3 bases, 7 bases remained unmatched. CDR3 sequence reads: CASSLSAGGYTGELFF. The CDR3 region has the DNA TGTGCCAGCAGCCTCAGCGCGGGAGGCTACACCGGGGAGCTGTTTTTT.

The V gene is TRBV7-9, the J gene TRBJ2-3, with 7 nucleotides matching TRBD1. The CDR3 runs 17 residues. V dropped 5 bases and J dropped 0; count of bases not matched to a gene: 11. Germline V gene sequence: CDR1 SEHNR, CDR2 FQNEAQ (reference sequence). CDR3 protein: CASSATRDSGSTDTQYF. The CDR3 DNA sequence: TGTGCCAGCAGCGCAACACGGGACAGTGGAAGCACAGATACGCAGTATTTT.

This sequence joins TRBV30 and TRBJ2-3; 7 bases align to TRBD1. Germline V lookup: CDR1 GTSNPN, CDR2 SVGIG (reference sequence). The CDR3 loop spans 14 amino acids. The J segment lost 1 base and the V segment lost 3 bases, leaving 4 bases of the junction unmatched. The CDR3 sequence is CAWSLGQGTDTQYF. DNA for the CDR3: TGTGCCTGGAGCCTCGGACAGGGCACAGATACGCAGTATTTT.

The J gene is TRBJ1-5, the V gene TRBV2; 7 bases agree with TRBD1. Germline CDR1 is SNHLY and CDR2 is FYNNEI. The CDR3 covers 15 residues. V dropped 8 bases and J dropped 0; count of bases not matched to a gene: 7. The chain's CDR3 is CASSGQSISNQPQHF. CDR3 bases: TGTGCCAGCTCGGGACAGAGTATTAGCAATCAGCCCCAGCATTTT.

The rearrangement links TRBV19 to TRBJ1-6; 7 bases map to TRBD1. The CDR3 sequence is 15 residues long. V shed 3 bases, J shed 9 bases, and the junction held 8 bases outside the gene matches. CDR1 LNHDA and CDR2 SQIVND come from the germline V gene (reference sequence). The CDR3 bases are TGTGCCAGTAGTATGACAGGGTTAGGCGTTTCACCCCTCCACTTT. Residues: CASSMTGLGVSPLHF.

The chain has TRBV28 and TRBJ1-2, with D perhaps matching TRBD1 (5 bases). V was cut by 6 bases and J by 4 bases, with 9 bases left in between. Germline assignment: CDR1 MDHEN and CDR2 SYDVKM. The CDR3 spans 12 residues. CDR3 protein: CASRSQGYGYTF. For the CDR3, the DNA is TGTGCCAGCAGATCCCAGGGCTATGGCTACACCTTC.

The V gene is TRBV14, the J gene TRBJ2-1, with a tentative D call TRBD2 (5 bases). Looked up from germline, CDR1 is SGHDN and CDR2 is FVKESK. Between the trimmed V and J ends, which lost 2 bases and 6 bases, there was a span of 14 bases. There are 15 residues in the CDR3. CDR3 DNA: TGTGCCAGCAGCCAAATCACAGTCGGAGGCAATGAGCAGTTCTTC. Translated, it gives CASSQITVGGNEQFF.

The chain combines TRBV30 with TRBJ1-1; D is unclear. The CDR3 consists of 14 residues. The V gene's germline CDR1 is GTSNPN and CDR2 SVGIG (reference sequence). The V gene lost 3 bases and the J gene lost 1 base, with 12 bases spanning the gap. This CDR3 reads CAWRRGQGNTEAFF. CDR3 DNA: TGTGCCTGGAGGCGCGGGCAAGGGAACACTGAAGCTTTCTTT.

The chain has TRBV2 and TRBJ2-1, with 10 bases fitting TRBD2. The CDR3 covers 15 residues. Losses at the gene ends were 4 bases for V and 8 bases for J; bases not matched to a gene: 8. Per the germline V gene, CDR1 is SNHLY and CDR2 is FYNNEI. As DNA, the CDR3 is TGTGCCAGCAGTGCCGGATTAGCGGGGGGTTATGAGCAGTTCTTC. It codes for CASSAGLAGGYEQFF.

V is TRBV6-5 and J is TRBJ2-1, with 9 bases matching TRBD1. This CDR3 region has 14 residues. Germline V gene lookup returns CDR1 MNHEY and CDR2 SVGAGI. The V and J ends lost 4 bases and 8 bases, in that order; junction bases with no gene match: 6. As DNA, the CDR3 is TGTGCCAGCAGTTCCGACAGGGGGATCGATGAGCAGTTCTTC. This translates into CASSSDRGIDEQFF.

This clone was found a few times. The V and J genes are TRBV11-2 and TRBJ2-2; tentative D call: TRBD1 (7 bases). Trimming removed 3 bases from V and 8 bases from J, with 13 bases in between. The germline gives CDR1 SGHAT, CDR2 FQNNGV. This CDR3 region has 14 residues. CDR3 sequence (DNA): TGTGCCAGCAGCTTTAACAGGGGAGGAGGGGAGCTGTTTTTT. Its protein product is CASSFNRGGGELFF.

The chain couples TRBV19 to TRBJ1-5, with a possible D match to TRBD1 (5 bases). V gave up 2 bases and J gave up 6 bases, with 11 bases separating them. Germline loops: CDR1 LNHDA, CDR2 SQIVND (reference sequence). This CDR3 has 14 amino acids. For the CDR3, the DNA is TGTGCCAGTAGTATACAGGGATCAGGTCAGCCCCAGCATTTT. Protein sequence: CASSIQGSGQPQHF.

The chain joins TRBV19 to TRBJ1-2, with 9 bases that match TRBD1. The CDR3 totals 16 residues. The V segment lost 8 bases and the J segment 2 bases; nucleotides outside the gene matches: 12. Germline CDR1 reads LNHDA; CDR2 reads SQIVND (reference sequence). The CDR3 sequence: CASFDTGTGLNYGYTF. In DNA form, the CDR3 reads TGTGCCAGTTTCGATACCGGGACAGGGCTCAACTATGGCTACACCTTC.

In its sample, this clone was seen a few times. V and J are TRBV5-5 and TRBJ2-3, with TRBD2 as a possible D gene (5 bases). The CDR3 spans 16 residues. Germline values: CDR1 SGHKS, CDR2 YYEKEE (reference sequence). Trimming removed 3 bases from V and 5 bases from J, with 19 bases in between. The CDR3 reads CASSSSGVAERDTQYF. For the CDR3, the DNA is TGTGCCAGCAGCTCCTCCGGGGTCGCAGAGCGAGATACGCAGTATTTT.

The V call is TRBV5-1, the J call TRBJ2-7; 7 bases match TRBD2. Trimming took 5 bases from V and 7 from J; bases not matched to a gene: 3. CDR1 is SGHRS and CDR2 is YFSETQ in the germline V gene. The length of the CDR3 is 11 residues. CDR3 coding DNA: TGCGCCAGCAGAGATAGCGGGGAGCAGTACTTC. It codes for CASRDSGEQYF.

The chain recombines TRBV9 with TRBJ2-3, with 10 nucleotides matching TRBD1. V lost 0 bases, J lost 5 bases, and 0 bases stayed unmatched. CDR1 is SGDLS and CDR2 is YYNGEE in the germline V gene. The CDR3 runs 14 residues. CDR3 region: CASSVGTGGDTQYF. The CDR3 nucleotides are TGTGCCAGCAGCGTAGGGACAGGGGGAGATACGCAGTATTTT.

J is TRBJ1-1 and V is TRBV5-5, with D tentatively TRBD1 (6 bases). Trimming took off 0 bases at V and 4 bases at J, with 10 bases between the two ends. CDR1 SGHKS and CDR2 YYEKEE come from the germline V gene (reference sequence). The CDR3 runs 14 residues. CDR3 sequence: CASSLVTGFTEAFF. The CDR3 bases are TGTGCCAGCAGCTTGGTGACAGGATTCACTGAAGCTTTCTTT.

The J gene is TRBJ2-3, the V gene TRBV6-1, with TRBD2 as a possible D gene (5 bases). The CDR3 contains 12 residues. The germline V gene encodes CDR1 MNHNS and CDR2 SASEGT. The V and J ends lost 6 bases and 6 bases respectively, with 10 bases between them. CDR3 nucleotide sequence: TGTGCCAGCAGCCTGAGGGCGGATACGCAGTATTTT. It is translated as CASSLRADTQYF.